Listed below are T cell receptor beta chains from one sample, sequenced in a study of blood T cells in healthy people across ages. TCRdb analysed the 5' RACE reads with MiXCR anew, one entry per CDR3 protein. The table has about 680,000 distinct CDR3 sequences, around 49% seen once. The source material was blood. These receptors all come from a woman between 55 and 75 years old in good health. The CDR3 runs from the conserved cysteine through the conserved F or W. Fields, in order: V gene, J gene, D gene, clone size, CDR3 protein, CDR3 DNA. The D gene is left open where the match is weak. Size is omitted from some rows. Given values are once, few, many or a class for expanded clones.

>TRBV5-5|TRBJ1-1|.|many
CASSLVPGYTEAFF
TGTGCCAGCAGCTTGGTACCCGGGTACACTGAAGCTTTCTTT
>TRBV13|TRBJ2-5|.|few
CASSLYQEGRKTQYF
TGTGCCAGCAGCTTATATCAGGAGGGCCGAAAGACCCAGTACTTC
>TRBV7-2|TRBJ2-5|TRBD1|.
CTSSPQTGAETQYF
TGTACCAGCAGCCCCCAGACAGGGGCCGAGACCCAGTACTTC
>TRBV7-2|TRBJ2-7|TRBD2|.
CASSFGGSNEQYF
TGTGCCAGCAGCTTCGGGGGGAGCAACGAGCAGTACTTC
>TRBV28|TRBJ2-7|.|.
CASSRKPTVPYEQYF
TGTGCCAGCAGCCGCAAACCGACAGTCCCCTACGAGCAGTACTTC
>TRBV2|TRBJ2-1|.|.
CASSEDGRHGEQFF
TGTGCCAGCAGTGAAGATGGGAGGCATGGTGAGCAGTTCTTC
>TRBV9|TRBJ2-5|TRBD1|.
CASTLSPRGQETQYF
TGTGCCAGCACCTTAAGTCCCAGGGGGCAAGAGACCCAGTACTTC
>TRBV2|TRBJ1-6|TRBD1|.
CASSDRGSPLHF
TGTGCCAGCAGCGACAGGGGATCACCCCTCCACTTT
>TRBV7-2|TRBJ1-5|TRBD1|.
CASSSRWTGGGQPQHF
TGTGCCAGCAGCTCCCGCTGGACAGGGGGGGGTCAGCCCCAGCATTTT
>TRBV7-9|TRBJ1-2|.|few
CASSLPLGGYGYTF
TGTGCCAGCAGCTTACCCCTAGGTGGCTATGGCTACACCTTC
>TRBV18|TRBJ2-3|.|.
CASAPRVDSQYF
TGTGCCAGCGCACCGCGAGTAGATTCGCAGTATTTT
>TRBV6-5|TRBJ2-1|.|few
CASSYDSYNEQFF
TGTGCCAGCAGTTACGACAGCTACAATGAGCAGTTCTTC
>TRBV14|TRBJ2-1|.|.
CASSQESLGGYNEQFF
TGTGCCAGCAGCCAAGAGTCTTTAGGGGGTTACAATGAGCAGTTCTTC
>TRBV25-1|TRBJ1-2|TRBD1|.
CASSGPNRGSVYGYTF
TGTGCCAGCAGTGGGCCTAACAGGGGGAGTGTCTATGGCTACACCTTC
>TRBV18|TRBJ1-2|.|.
CASSPDGLYGYTF
TGTGCCAGCTCACCGGACGGCCTCTATGGCTACACCTTC
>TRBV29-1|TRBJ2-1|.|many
CSVELSYNEQFF
TGCAGCGTTGAACTAAGCTACAATGAGCAGTTCTTC
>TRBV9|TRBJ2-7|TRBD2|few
CASSVGGIAGGPMSEQYF
TGTGCCAGCAGCGTCGGCGGGATAGCGGGAGGCCCTATGAGCGAGCAGTACTTC
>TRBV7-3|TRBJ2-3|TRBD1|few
CASSSGTGPGGSGQYF
TGTGCCAGCAGCTCGGGGACAGGTCCAGGAGGATCGGGGCAGTATTTT